The 20 T cell receptor beta chains below were found in one sample sequenced in a study of shared clonotypes between healthy human individuals. TCRdb keeps only in-frame clones here, not all; method: immunoSEQ multiplex PCR. The table has about 770,000 clones, over 55% seen once. Material: memory CD4+ T cells sorted from blood. Subset defined: CD45RA-negative fraction. These TCRs come from a woman in her 30s in good health.

The chain has TRBV25-1 and TRBJ1-5; no clear D. V lost 5 bases and J 5 bases, leaving 19 bases between the germline ends. The CDR3 length is 16 residues. In germline, CDR1 is MGHDK, CDR2 SYGVNS. The CDR3 sequence is CASSRDGVGSDQPQHF. In nucleotides, the CDR3 is TGTGCCAGCAGTCGAGATGGAGTTGGGTCCGATCAGCCCCAGCATTTT.

V and J are TRBV18 and TRBJ2-1; 8 bases line up with TRBD1. The germline CDR1 and CDR2 sequences are KGHSH and LQKENI. The CDR3 is 16 residues long. The V and J ends lost 2 bases and 5 bases, in that order; junction bases with no gene match: 8. The CDR3 protein is CASSPTAGGADNEQFF. The CDR3 coding sequence is TGTGCCAGCTCACCAACGGCAGGGGGCGCGGACAATGAGCAGTTCTTC.

In this sample, this clone turned up a few times. The same CDR3 arises from other DNA sequences in this sample as well. CDR3 amino acids: CASSADSSSYNEQFF. The CDR3 DNA follows: TGCGCCAGCAGCGCGGACTCAAGCTCCTACAATGAGCAGTTCTTC. The genes are TRBV5-1 and TRBJ2-1, with TRBD2 as a possible D gene (5 bases). V was cut by 4 bases and J by 0 bases, with 11 bases left in between. Germline V CDR1 and CDR2: SGHRS, YFSETQ. This CDR3 comprises 15 residues.

This clone has a single count. This chain links TRBV4-1 with TRBJ2-4; no definite D call. Germline-derived CDR1 and CDR2 are MGHRA and YSYEKL. This CDR3 comprises 15 residues. Trimming stripped 0 bases from V and 1 base from J, with 7 bases between. The CDR3 protein is CASSQEGSAKNIQYF. Here the CDR3 DNA reads TGCGCCAGCAGCCAAGAAGGTTCGGCCAAAAACATTCAGTACTTC.

The chain has TRBV7-9 and TRBJ1-2, with D perhaps TRBD1 (6 bases). V was cut by 4 bases and J by 10 bases, with 13 bases left in between. The CDR3 runs 12 residues. Germline V lookup: CDR1 SEHNR, CDR2 FQNEAQ (reference sequence). The CDR3 region is CASSWGHGLYTF. The CDR3 nucleotides read TGTGCCAGCAGCTGGGGACATGGTCTCTACACCTTC. Supplemented by reference TRBV7-9 and TRBJ1-2, the full variable domain reads DTGVSQNPRHKITKRGQNVTFRCDPISEHNRLYWYRQTLGQGPEFLTYFQNEAQLEKSRLLSDRFSAERPKGSFSTLEIQRTEQGDSAMYLCASSWGHGLYTFGSGTRLTVV.

This clone was recorded once. The chain links TRBV28 to TRBJ2-7, with D possibly matching TRBD2 (5 bases). V was shortened by 4 bases and J by 6 bases, with 10 bases between the two germline ends. Germline lookup yields CDR1 MDHEN and CDR2 SYDVKM. The CDR3 runs 12 residues. CDR3 sequence: CASSSEGFEQYF. CDR3 nucleotides: TGTGCCAGCAGTTCAGAGGGATTCGAGCAGTACTTC.

The chain is built from TRBV11-3 and TRBJ2-3; D call uncertain. The germline V gene has CDR1 SGHNT and CDR2 YENEEA. This CDR3 has 14 residues. With 5 bases removed from V and 2 bases from J, the gap between germline ends came to 11 bases. The CDR3 protein is CASSGGGDTDTQYF. DNA of the CDR3: TGTGCCAGCAGCGGTGGCGGTGACACAGATACGCAGTATTTT.

This clone has just one count. The genes are TRBV6-4 and TRBJ2-7, with D possibly being TRBD2 (6 bases). The CDR3 has 14 residues. Trimming left V 6 bases short and J 0 bases short, with 12 bases between. Germline-derived CDR1 and CDR2 are MRHNA and SNTAGT. The CDR3 loop reads CASRRDFSSYEQYF. The CDR3 DNA reads TGTGCCAGCAGACGGGACTTCAGCTCCTACGAGCAGTACTTC.

The chain links TRBV5-4 to TRBJ2-7; D not certain. CDR1 is SGHNT and CDR2 is YYREEE in the germline V gene (reference sequence). The CDR3 is 14 residues long. The V end lost 1 base, the J end lost 0 bases, and 8 bases lay between the germline ends. For the CDR3, the DNA is TGTGCCAGCAGCTTGTCGTTCAGCTCCTACGAGCAGTACTTC. Protein sequence: CASSLSFSSYEQYF.

Only one count was recorded for this clone. This rearrangement joins TRBV6-6 to TRBJ2-7, with D unclear. The CDR3 is 14 residues long. CDR1 MNHNY and CDR2 SVGAGI come from the germline V gene (reference sequence). Trimming removed 5 bases at V and 6 bases at J, with 17 bases between. CDR3 amino acids: CASSPSTVSGEQYF. In DNA form, the CDR3 reads TGTGCCAGCAGTCCCTCTACCGTATCAGGCGAGCAGTACTTC.

The chain joins TRBV27 to TRBJ2-7; 7 positions match TRBD2. The junction had 19 bases not matched to a gene; V was cut back by 5 bases and J by 3 bases. The germline V gene has CDR1 MNHEY and CDR2 SMNVEV (reference sequence). This CDR3 region has 18 residues. The CDR3, as DNA: TGTGCCAGCAGTCCCATTTCCCCTTTGTGGGAGGGGCGCTACGAGCAGTACTTC. Amino acid sequence: CASSPISPLWEGRYEQYF.

A remark on this clone: One end of the junction fails to match germline, which may point to a read error. The chain employs TRBV6-1 and TRBJ2-7, with 8 positions matching TRBD1. The CDR3 runs 16 residues. Germline V gene sequence: CDR1 MNHNS, CDR2 SASEGT. The CDR3 DNA sequence: TGTGCCATCAGTGAGACCGTGACAGGGGTCCCCTACGAGCAGTACTTC. This gives the protein CAISETVTGVPYEQYF.

This chain joins TRBV18 and TRBJ1-1, with 7 nucleotides matching TRBD1. The CDR3 covers 12 residues. Trimming removed 6 bases from V and 7 bases from J; junction bases left unmatched: 5. CDR1 is KGHSH, CDR2 LQKENI, per germline. The CDR3 coding sequence is TGTGCCAGCTCGCGGGACAGATATGAAGCTTTCTTT. This codes for CASSRDRYEAFF.

The rearrangement links TRBV5-1 to TRBJ2-1; D is perhaps TRBD2 (5 bases). V was shortened by 4 bases and J by 7 bases, with 9 bases between the two germline ends. The germline V gene encodes CDR1 SGHRS and CDR2 YFSETQ. The CDR3 runs 12 residues. CDR3 protein: CASSTGLNEQFF. CDR3 nucleotide sequence: TGCGCCAGCAGCACGGGGTTAAATGAGCAGTTCTTC.

This clone is a singleton in its sample. The chain is built from TRBV10-3 and TRBJ2-7, with D possibly being TRBD2 (5 bases). The CDR3 covers 13 residues. Germline CDR1 and CDR2: ENHRY and SYGVKD. V was cut by 10 bases and J by 0 bases, with 13 bases left in between. The CDR3 region is CANRRDSSYEQYF. The DNA of the CDR3 is TGTGCCAACCGCCGGGATAGCTCCTACGAGCAGTACTTC.

The CDR3 sequence is CASSPDRGNYEQYF. The CDR3 bases are TGTGCCAGCTCACCGGACAGGGGAAACTACGAGCAGTACTTC. The rearrangement uses TRBV18 and TRBJ2-7, with 9 nucleotides matching TRBD1. The CDR3 is 14 amino acids. Per germline, CDR1 KGHSH and CDR2 LQKENI. The J segment lost 3 bases and the V segment lost 3 bases, leaving 3 bases of the junction unmatched.

The chain employs TRBV30 and TRBJ1-1; TRBD1 matches 7 bases. Trimming took 3 bases from V and 12 from J; bases not matched to a gene: 16. CDR1 is GTSNPN, CDR2 SVGIG, per germline (reference sequence). The CDR3 is made up of 14 amino acids. DNA of the CDR3: TGTGCCTGGAGATACGCAGGGGGTCGGTTGTATCCTTTCTTT. Translated: CAWRYAGGRLYPFF. The whole variable domain, filled in from reference TRBV30 and TRBJ1-1, reads SQTIHQWPATLVQPVGSPLSLECTVEGTSNPNLYWYRQAAGRGLQLLFYSVGIGQISSEVPQNLSASRPQDRQFILSSKKLLLSDSGFYLCAWRYAGGRLYPFFGQGTRLTVV.

This clone was recorded once. J is TRBJ2-1 and V is TRBV19; D not resolved. The germline V gene has CDR1 LNHDA and CDR2 SQIVND (reference sequence). The CDR3 consists of 11 residues. With 5 bases removed from V and 13 bases from J, the gap between germline ends came to 12 bases. The CDR3 here is CASSSDRRQFF. The CDR3 nucleotides are TGTGCCAGTAGTTCGGACCGAAGACAGTTCTTC. Full variable domain (outside the CDR3, taken from reference TRBV19 and TRBJ2-1): DGGITQSPKYLFRKEGQNVTLSCEQNLNHDAMYWYRQDPGQGLRLIYYSQIVNDFQKGDIAEGYSVSREKKESFPLTVTSAQKNPTAFYLCASSSDRRQFFGPGTRLTVL.

With regard to this clone: The same CDR3 is also encoded by other DNA sequences in this sample. This chain connects TRBV5-1 to TRBJ1-4; D unresolved. This CDR3 region has 14 residues. V gave up 3 bases and J gave up 3 bases, with 9 bases separating them. CDR1 and CDR2 from the germline V gene are SGHRS and YFSETQ. The CDR3 is CASSSGGSNEKLFF. The CDR3 region has the DNA TGCGCCAGCAGCTCAGGCGGGTCTAATGAAAAACTGTTTTTT.

The CDR3 spells CASTYSYEQYF. CDR3 DNA: TGTGCCAGCACCTACTCCTACGAGCAGTACTTC. This chain joins TRBV2 and TRBJ2-7; D remains unclear. Germline CDR1 is SNHLY and CDR2 is FYNNEI. Between the trimmed V and J ends, which lost 7 bases and 0 bases, there was a span of 4 bases. The CDR3 length is 11 residues. The variable domain in full, completed from reference TRBV2 and TRBJ2-7, reads EPEVTQTPSHQVTQMGQEVILRCVPISNHLYFYWYRQILGQKVEFLVSFYNNEISEKSEIFDDQFSVERPDGSNFTLKIRSTKLEDSAMYFCASTYSYEQYFGPGTRLTVT.